These T cell receptor beta chains were read from a single sample in a study of cytomegalovirus exposure and HLA in healthy donors. The assay was immunoSEQ multiplex PCR, and TCRdb's table has in-frame clones only and misses some. The data contain some 190,000 clones, about 83% of them singletons. Material for sequencing was PBMCs. These TCRs come from a woman aged 18-29 years in good health and CMV-seronegative. The CDR3 runs from the conserved cysteine through the conserved F or W. A D gene is named only where the DNA matches it firmly. Some rows mark clone size as missing; the rest say once, few, many or name a class of expanded clone.

v_call	clone_size	j_call	d_call	cdr3_aa	cdr3_nt
TRBV6-4	NA	TRBJ1-2	TRBD1	CASSDRGRGNYGYTF	TGTGCCAGCAGTGACAGGGGCAGGGGGAACTATGGCTACACCTTC
TRBV13	once	TRBJ2-1	NA	CASLEDQYNEQFF	TGTGCCAGCTTGGAGGACCAATACAATGAGCAGTTCTTC
TRBV19	NA	TRBJ2-1	TRBD1	CASRDRVYDRSYNEQFF	TGTGCCAGTCGGGACAGGGTTTATGACCGCTCCTACAATGAGCAGTTCTTC
TRBV7-6	NA	TRBJ2-5	TRBD1	CASSNRQGQETQYF	TGTGCCAGCAGCAATAGACAGGGGCAAGAGACCCAGTACTTC
TRBV25-1	NA	TRBJ1-1	TRBD1	CASSVQGATEAFF	TGTGCCAGCAGTGTCCAGGGGGCCACTGAAGCTTTCTTT
TRBV13	NA	TRBJ1-1	TRBD1	CASSLPRTGRSTEAFF	TGTGCCAGCAGCTTACCCCGGACAGGGAGGAGCACTGAAGCTTTCTTT
TRBV7-9	NA	TRBJ2-1	NA	CASSLGLPAVNEQFF	TGTGCCAGCAGCTTAGGGCTCCCGGCGGTAAATGAGCAGTTCTTC
TRBV5-1	NA	TRBJ2-2	TRBD2	CASSLLAGYTGELFF	TGCGCCAGCAGCTTACTAGCGGGGTACACCGGGGAGCTGTTTTTT
TRBV10-3	NA	TRBJ2-1	TRBD1	CAISESRDSYNEQFF	TGTGCCATCAGTGAGTCCCGGGACAGCTACAATGAGCAGTTCTTC
TRBV5-5	NA	TRBJ2-3	TRBD1	CASCLRTGPDTQYF	TGTGCCAGCTGTTTGCGGACAGGCCCAGATACGCAGTATTTT
TRBV10-3	NA	TRBJ2-1	TRBD2	CAITRSAGTSYSEQFF	TGTGCCATCACCCGATCCGCTGGGACTAGCTACTCTGAGCAGTTCTTC
TRBV30	NA	TRBJ2-7	NA	CAWSVRLVREQYF	TGTGCCTGGAGTGTACGTCTAGTTCGCGAGCAGTACTTC
TRBV11-2	NA	TRBJ1-1	NA	CASSLDRQLNTEAFF	TGTGCCAGCAGCTTAGATAGACAATTGAACACTGAAGCTTTCTTT